This T cell receptor (beta chain) was sequenced for a study of CD8 T cells in ankylosing spondylitis. General study results and limits: Disease-linked clones reportedly concentrated significantly in matched ankylosing spondylitis synovial fluid.

This clonotype appeared many times. Its antigen is not known. TCRdb analysed the 5' RACE reads with MiXCR anew, one entry per CDR3 protein. This sample has about 110,000 distinct CDR3 sequences, with 24% found just once. V was clipped by 4 bases and J by 6 bases; unmatched bases: 9. From germline, CDR1 is SNHLY and CDR2 FYNNEI. The CDR3 totals 15 residues. The V call is TRBV2, the J call TRBJ1-1; 9 bases map to TRBD1. This TCR was recovered from a male donor with ankylosing spondylitis. Material: synovial fluid, either unsorted or a sorted T cell fraction (not recorded which). The CDR3 coding sequence is TGTGCCAGCAGTGTAACACCGGGACAGGGTGCTGAAGCTTTCTTT. Its translation: CASSVTPGQGAEAFF.